This T cell receptor (beta chain) is drawn from a study of relationships among human T cell subsets. General study findings and limits: Th1, Th2 and regulatory subsets overlapped substantially in CDR3 sequences. Over 50% of CD8+ cytotoxic sequences were in clones over 100 reads; regulatory and Th2 had few.

Bead selections for CD25, CD56 and CD294 left a flow-through collected as Th1 cells. TCR alpha and beta CDR3s were amplified from mRNA by semiquantitative ARM-PCR. In ARM-PCR, communal superprimers followed tagged nested gene-specific primers for exponential amplification. Using its own MiXCR run on the multiplex PCR reads, TCRdb lists one record per CDR3 protein. The table shows 13,000 or so distinct CDR3 sequences, with about 67% occurring only once. Concerning this clonotype itself: Its antigen is undetermined.

The CDR3 has 16 residues. Germline CDR1 reads SGHAT; CDR2 reads FQNNGV. J was trimmed by 6 bases and V by 4 bases; bases with no gene match: 10. Sequenced sample: CD4+ Th1 cells sorted from blood. The TCR was taken from a man between 40 and 49 years old in good health. The rearrangement uses TRBV11-2 and TRBJ2-1; 9 nucleotides align to TRBD1. The CDR3 region is CASSSMPGQGLNEQFF. CDR3 in DNA: TGTGCCAGCAGCTCGATGCCGGGACAGGGACTCAATGAGCAGTTCTTC.